This T cell receptor (beta chain) was identified in a study of cytomegalovirus exposure and HLA in healthy donors (dated by TCRdb to the late 2010s). Broadly, across the study: An earlier analysis of some 600 of the donors reported 250 to 300 Gb of sequence data and 117 million unique TCR beta sequences obtained from 150 million to 200 million T cells. An early release covering about 600 HLA-typed donors comprised roughly 300 gigabases of sequencing data and some 79 million unique TCR sequences. Of the approximately 370 genotyped donors, less than 90% were placed in the genetic ancestry cluster associated with self-reported Caucasian donors. The study aimed to test whether signatures of past pathogen exposure could be identified by cataloging public T cell receptors. The study used immunosequencing to profile the T cell repertoires of 670 or so subjects and linked those repertoires to cytomegalovirus serostatus. A separate validation cohort of 100 to 150 different subjects was used in addition to the roughly 720-subject first cohort. To predict cytomegalovirus infection status, the study combined high-throughput TCR immunosequencing, statistical association of individual TCRs with disease status, and machine learning. In a later analysis, previously published TCR beta repertoires from 550 to 750 donors were re-analyzed and high-resolution HLA genotyping was added so that TCR occurrence patterns could be studied. Rather than using new phenotypic data, the later analysis identified candidate immune exposures from TCR beta sequences and from how often those sequences occurred across donors. In an earlier analysis of roughly 580 of the donors, high-throughput TCR beta sequencing was used to judge whether each TCR beta V gene segment behaved as functional or pseudogenic. Alongside the repertoire data, information on donor age, sex, ethnicity and CMV serostatus was compiled. In a later genetic analysis, genome-wide SNP genotypes for about 55% of the roughly 670 donors were used, and that subset was treated as a discovery cohort. Every discovery cohort repertoire had been produced on one sequencing platform. Class I and class II HLA loci were covered by the typing at four-digit resolution. Typing coverage differed by locus: A, B, C, DRB1 and DQB1 were typed in roughly 629-640 donors, DQA1 in around 500, DPA1 in some 570, and DPB1 in around 440. About 5 DR-DQ haplotypes were handled as single units for association and clustering, since linkage in the cohort was strong. On average, around 230,000 unique TCR beta nucleotide sequences were sequenced per donor among 398 genotyped donors of the cohort, with approximately 18% of those sequences being non-productive. Overall study results and their limits: A cluster of highly shared sequence variants was judged likely to represent a technical artifact of the sequencing pipeline. While some public TCRs were present in many individuals, most TCR sequences turned up only very rarely across donors. Several of the top co-occurrence clusters appeared to be linked to parvovirus B19, influenza, CMV and Epstein-Barr virus, according to a later analysis. Strong co-occurrence of HLA alleles, especially DR and DQ, made assigning TCR associations to individual alleles difficult. Around 16 rarely observed V segments, including chromosome 9 orphons, were excluded from the earlier analysis of several hundred of the donors because counts were too low. Sequencing depth was assumed to be roughly uniform across donors in the presence/absence analyses, though that assumption may not hold. This cohort had only TCR beta chains sequenced, and the lack of alpha or paired-chain data limited which features could be detected. Linkage disequilibrium might explain the correlated functional status among segregating V segments, but an unknown experimental factor could not be excluded. According to a later genetic analysis, donors in an Asian-associated ancestry cluster had fewer N-insertions in productive TCRs than the approximately 700-donor mean. According to the authors, the approach could potentially be generalized to other disease states and immunological phenotypes. Compared with equally common non-associated chains, HLA-associated TCR beta chains in a later analysis were more clonally expanded and had lower generation probabilities. Most CMV-associated TCR beta chains appeared to be HLA-restricted in a later analysis, and the HLA associations seemed to be driven largely by CMV exposure. A further reported finding was that TCR beta sequences accurately predicted the HLA-A and HLA-B alleles for most subjects in the first cohort. A later analysis associated approximately 17,000 TCR beta sequences with specific HLA alleles at a false discovery rate of 0.05. CMV serostatus was the only immune exposure information available for the cohort. Some IMGT-functional V segments, including TRBV6-2 and TRBV6-3, could not be distinguished by the 87-base-pair reads and were therefore excluded. A few of the identified cytomegalovirus-associated TCR beta chains were confirmed in vitro to be specific for cytomegalovirus antigens. A later analysis found that TCR association rates varied across HLA loci, with DRB1 alleles showing the most associated TCRs and HLA-C alleles the fewest. In an earlier analysis of fewer than 700 of the donors, most TCR beta V segments appeared in productive rearrangements about 87% or about 30% of the time, broadly matching IMGT annotations. V-gene and J-gene trimming of TCR beta chains was associated with a missense DCLRE1C variant in a later genetic analysis, and the association was replicated in an independent cohort. A total of some 180 TCR beta chains were listed by the study as associated with cytomegalovirus. Because HLA typing was missing for some donors at each locus, association tests included only the typed subset. Cytomegalovirus status was reported to be diagnosed by the classifier with high specificity and sensitivity in both the original and validation cohorts.

Library preparation was by the immunoSEQ multiplex PCR assay. A mixture of 60 forward primers for TCR Vbeta segments and 13 reverse primers for TCR Jbeta segments was used in the multiplex PCR. Amplification of the CDR3 region of rearranged TCR beta genes was performed with a multiplex PCR assay on genomic DNA. On the Illumina HiSeq System, the amplified TCR beta libraries were sequenced as 87-base-pair reads. The authors' analysis ran thus. A later analysis counted about 80 million unique TCR beta chains across the 650 to 800 repertoires, and 9.5 million to 11 million of these chains were shared by at least two donors. To remove PCR and sequencing errors, raw reads were error-corrected and collapsed into unique sequences using a nearest-neighbor algorithm that merged closely related sequences. Alignment of CDR3 sequences to IMGT reference sequences was used to assign V, D and J gene segments. Each retained sequence needed at least a six-nucleotide match to both a V gene segment and a J gene segment. A rearrangement was called productive if the CDR3 had no stop codons and remained in frame with V and J, and every other rearrangement was called non-productive. Following IMGT convention, CDR3 was defined as the stretch from the second conserved V-encoded cysteine up to the conserved J-encoded phenylalanine. Sequences without an unambiguous match to a single V gene segment were excluded from the earlier analysis of about 600 of the donors. An earlier analysis of a few hundred of the donors called V segments functional above 56.7% productive rearrangements and segregating when the between-donor standard deviation exceeded 5%. A statistical classification framework was built to diagnose cytomegalovirus status from the catalog of TCR beta chain sequences. In a later analysis, V and J genes were assigned by comparing TCR nucleotide sequences against IMGT/GENE-DB human TR gene sequences. Using the TCRdist pipeline, a later analysis assigned CDR3 sequences along with most-parsimonious VDJ recombination scenarios. In a later analysis, every TCR beta chain was defined by the combination of its CDR3 amino acid sequence and its V-gene family, and reads without a unique V-gene family were dropped. A later analysis removed 592 highly shared, low-generation-probability nucleotide sequences to deal with suspected cross-contamination and a sequencing artifact. A later analysis calculated a clonal expansion index for each public chain from normalized within-repertoire ranks of inferred template counts. A later analysis computed generation probabilities with a VDJ recombination model fitted to out-of-frame rearrangements, and checked the results against IGoR. In a later analysis, TCR-TCR, TCR-HLA and TCR-CMV co-occurrence was scored with hypergeometric tests, and a repertoire-size bias correction was applied to TCR pairs. In a later analysis, false discovery rates were estimated by permuting HLA or CMV assignments 20 times. In a later analysis, co-occurring TCRs were grouped using DBSCAN, with TCRdist sequence similarity added in when clustering inside HLA-allele-positive subsets. For co-occurrence clustering, repertoires with fewer than 30,000 or more than 120,000 public chains were excluded, along with five repertoires with anomalous nucleotide sharing. TCRdb retrieved this table from immuneACCESS and kept in-frame rearrangements only. Not all clones are present; in checked studies, unresolved V genes account for under half, and no reason is known for the remainder. V and J calls and clone size follow that table, whereas D and trimming were derived from the DNA. The sample includes around 150,000 clones, with about 64% observed a single time. Approximately 4.2% of the sample goes to the ten largest clones.

The CDR3 numbers 15 residues from cysteine through phenylalanine. Only the CDR3 DNA stays, 45 bases, in frame from base 1. The trim is 0 bases for V and 9 bases for J, with a gap of 13 bases between the germline ends. Sequences SGDLS (CDR1) and YYNGEE (CDR2) are obtained from the germline V gene. The cohort consisted of 600 to 750 healthy bone marrow donors. At the time of sampling, every cohort member was nominally healthy, though immune exposures that went unrecorded were likely present. The donor was CMV seronegative and was included in the group of a few hundred seronegative cohort members. Each donor provided a peripheral blood sample, and peripheral blood mononuclear cells were used for TCR beta sequencing. The Qiagen DNeasy Blood Extraction Kit was used to extract genomic DNA from the blood cell samples. A word on this clone: There is no known antigen for this receptor. No much larger clone is present one base from it, and per-base qualities are unavailable.

Recombination connected TRBV9 to TRBJ1-6; the D gene is perhaps TRBD1, on 5 matching bases. This receptor was taken from a man aged 60 to 69 in good health and CMV-seronegative. Sample: PBMCs. The DNA sequence is given as TGTGCCAGCAGCGTAGGGGGGGGGTGGAGTTCACCCCTCCACTTT. Its protein reads: CASSVGGGWSSPLHF.